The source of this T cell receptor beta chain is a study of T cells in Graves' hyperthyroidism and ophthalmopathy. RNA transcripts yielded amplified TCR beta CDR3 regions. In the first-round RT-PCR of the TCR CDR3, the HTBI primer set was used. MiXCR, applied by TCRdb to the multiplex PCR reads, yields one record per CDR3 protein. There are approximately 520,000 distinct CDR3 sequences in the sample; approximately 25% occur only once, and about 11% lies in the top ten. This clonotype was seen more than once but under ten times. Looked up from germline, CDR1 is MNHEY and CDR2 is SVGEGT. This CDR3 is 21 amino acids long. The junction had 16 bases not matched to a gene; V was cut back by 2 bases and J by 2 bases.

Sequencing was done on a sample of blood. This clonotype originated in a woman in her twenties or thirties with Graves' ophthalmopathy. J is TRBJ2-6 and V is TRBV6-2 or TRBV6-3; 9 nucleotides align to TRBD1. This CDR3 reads CASSYANTWDRVSPGANVLTF. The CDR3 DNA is TGTGCCAGCAGTTACGCGAACACCTGGGACAGGGTGAGCCCTGGGGCCAACGTCCTGACTTTC.